The 21 T cell receptor beta chains given below trace back to one sample, sequenced in a study of T cells in localized non-small cell lung cancer. TCRdb's copy holds only in-frame clones and misses some; the assay was immunoSEQ multiplex PCR. Of 75,000 to 85,000 clones in the sample, 80% were seen once. The specimen was peripheral blood, collected before any cancer treatment. These receptors originate from a female donor older than 55 with stage I lung adenocarcinoma.

The rearrangement links TRBV14 to TRBJ2-7; possibly TRBD2 for D (5 bases). Germline loops: CDR1 SGHDN, CDR2 FVKESK. The CDR3 has 13 amino acids. V shed 1 base and J shed 3 bases, with 7 bases lying between them. In DNA form, the CDR3 reads TGTGCCAGCAGCCAAGGTAGCGTCTACGAGCAGTACTTC. Its translation: CASSQGSVYEQYF.

This chain joins TRBV5-1 and TRBJ2-5, with 10 bases matching TRBD2. The ends lost 4 bases at V and 5 bases at J; junction bases unmatched: 11. CDR3 size: 16 residues. Germline CDR1 reads SGHRS; CDR2 reads YFSETQ. CDR3 coding DNA: TGCGCCAGCAGCGTAGCAGTACTAGCGGGATTGGAGACCCAGTACTTC. Translating gives CASSVAVLAGLETQYF.

This clone was counted once. The V and J genes are TRBV6-5 and TRBJ2-3; D perhaps matches TRBD2 (6 bases). V was trimmed by 8 bases and J by 6 bases, leaving 6 bases between them. There are 10 residues in the CDR3. The germline V gene has CDR1 MNHEY and CDR2 SVGAGI. The CDR3 DNA follows: TGTGCCAGCGGGAGGGATACGCAGTATTTT. It codes for CASGRDTQYF.

This chain joins TRBV19 and TRBJ1-4; no definite D call. This CDR3 spans 15 amino acids. Germline V gene lookup returns CDR1 LNHDA and CDR2 SQIVND (reference sequence). Trimming took 6 bases from V and 8 from J, leaving 19 bases between them. CDR3 DNA: TGTGCCAGTAGAACCCGTGACACGGGTAGGGAAAAACTGTTTTTT. Its translation: CASRTRDTGREKLFF.

The chain couples TRBV28 to TRBJ2-1; TRBD2 aligns across 9 bases. V was pared by 4 bases and J by 5 bases, with 6 bases of the junction left unmatched. In germline, CDR1 is MDHEN, CDR2 SYDVKM. The CDR3 extends over 15 amino acids. The CDR3 reads CASSSYSGRHNEQFF. The CDR3 DNA sequence: TGTGCCAGCAGTTCCTATAGCGGGAGACACAATGAGCAGTTCTTC.

J is TRBJ2-5 and V is TRBV9; TRBD1 matches at 7 bases. CDR1 is SGDLS and CDR2 is YYNGEE in the germline V gene. The CDR3 is made up of 14 amino acids. J was trimmed by 4 bases and V by 2 bases; bases with no gene match: 5. The CDR3 DNA reads as TGTGCCAGCAGCGTTCAGGGGGTAGGAGAGACCCAGTACTTC. Translating gives CASSVQGVGETQYF.

The table lists this clone with a few counts. At one boundary the junction diverges from the germline segment, which might be a read error. This sequence joins TRBV5-1 and TRBJ1-1; D unclear. CDR3 length: 15 residues. From germline, CDR1 is SGHRS and CDR2 YFSETQ. CDR3 protein: CASSLESAANNEAFF. CDR3 bases: TGCGCCAGCAGCTTGGAGAGCGCGGCAAACAATGAAGCTTTCTTT.

The genes are TRBV5-1 and TRBJ2-1; D perhaps matches TRBD2 (5 bases). CDR3 length equals 15 residues. Trimming removed 3 bases from V and 1 base from J, with 11 bases in between. Germline V gives CDR1 SGHRS, CDR2 YFSETQ. The CDR3 DNA follows: TGCGCCAGCAGCTCAGGCGGGCAGTCCTACAATGAGCAGTTCTTC. Translation gives CASSSGGQSYNEQFF. Complete variable domain (other parts from reference TRBV5-1 and TRBJ2-1): KAGVTQTPRYLIKTRGQQVTLSCSPISGHRSVSWYQQTPGQGLQFLFEYFSETQRNKGNFPGRFSGRQFSNSRSEMNVSTLELGDSALYLCASSSGGQSYNEQFFGPGTRLTVL.

This chain links TRBV2 with TRBJ2-7; tentatively, D is TRBD1 or TRBD2 (5 bases each). Trimming stripped 6 bases from V and 2 bases from J, with 11 bases between. CDR3 length equals 13 residues. Germline V gene lookup returns CDR1 SNHLY and CDR2 FYNNEI. The CDR3 DNA is TGTGCCAGCAGACGGGACGGCCCCTACGAGCAGTACTTC. Translating gives CASRRDGPYEQYF.

The chain carries TRBV7-3 and TRBJ2-7; 8 bases are a match to TRBD2. V trimming: 2 bases; J trimming: 1 base; junction bases outside the gene matches: 7. The CDR3 sequence is 16 residues long. The V gene's germline CDR1 is SGHTA and CDR2 FQGTGA. The CDR3 nucleotides are TGTGCCAGCAGCTTATCCGGTAGCGGGGCTTCCTACGAGCAGTACTTC. It encodes CASSLSGSGASYEQYF.

V and J are TRBV10-3 and TRBJ2-2; the match to TRBD2 covers 8 bases. CDR1 and CDR2 from the germline V gene are ENHRY and SYGVKD. Trimming at V came to 10 bases and at J to 1 base, leaving 8 bases not matched to a gene. The CDR3 has 15 amino acids. The CDR3 reads CASRASGQNTGELFF. The DNA for the CDR3 is TGTGCCAGCAGGGCTAGCGGGCAGAACACCGGGGAGCTGTTTTTT.

The chain has TRBV10-3 and TRBJ2-2; no clear D gene. Looked up from germline, CDR1 is ENHRY and CDR2 is SYGVKD. The V end lost 6 bases, the J end lost 5 bases, and 13 bases lay between the germline ends. The CDR3 loop spans 14 amino acids. The CDR3 sequence: CAIRPNLGTGELFF. The CDR3 DNA follows: TGTGCCATCAGACCGAATCTGGGAACCGGGGAGCTGTTTTTT.

This rearrangement joins TRBV6-4 to TRBJ2-3; 15 bases fit TRBD2. In germline, CDR1 is MRHNA, CDR2 SNTAGT. The CDR3 totals 18 residues. The J segment lost 3 bases and the V segment lost 3 bases, leaving 7 bases of the junction unmatched. The CDR3 nucleotides read TGTGCCAGCAGTGAAGGGACTAGCGGGAGGCGAAGGACAGATACGCAGTATTTT. Its translation is CASSEGTSGRRRTDTQYF.

This clone has a handful of counts. The rearrangement joins TRBV30 to TRBJ1-1, with 12 bases aligning to TRBD1. CDR1 and CDR2 from the germline V gene are GTSNPN and SVGIG (reference sequence). The trim removed 5 bases at V and 1 base at J, leaving 5 bases unmatched. The CDR3 runs to 15 residues. The CDR3 DNA reads as TGTGCCTGGCTCTGGGACAGGGGGCAGAACACTGAAGCTTTCTTT. Its translation is CAWLWDRGQNTEAFF.

V gene TRBV7-2 combines with J gene TRBJ1-3, with a weak D call TRBD1 (6 bases). This CDR3 contains 16 residues. V was trimmed by 2 bases and J by 3 bases, leaving 14 bases between them. Germline V lookup: CDR1 SGHTA, CDR2 FQGNSA. CDR3 bases: TGTGCCAGCAGCTTATTGGTAGGGGGTTATGGAAACACCATATATTTT. It encodes CASSLLVGGYGNTIYF.

This chain joins TRBV9 and TRBJ2-5; 9 bases line up with TRBD2. V was clipped by 3 bases and J by 5 bases; unmatched bases: 14. The CDR3 sequence is 17 residues long. Germline CDR1 SGDLS, CDR2 YYNGEE. The CDR3 protein is CASSAPRGGGAQETQYF. DNA for the CDR3: TGTGCCAGCAGCGCCCCAAGGGGCGGGGGGGCGCAGGAGACCCAGTACTTC.

The gene calls are TRBV7-3 and TRBJ2-3, with TRBD2 matching over 10 bases. CDR3 length equals 15 residues. V lost 5 bases and J lost 5; bases outside the gene matches: 7. From germline, CDR1 is SGHTA and CDR2 FQGTGA. The CDR3: CASSPSGGAGDTQYF. The CDR3 DNA reads TGTGCCAGCAGCCCCAGCGGGGGGGCGGGAGATACGCAGTATTTT. Full variable domain (rest looked up from reference TRBV7-3 and TRBJ2-3): GAGVSQTPSNKVTEKGKYVELRCDPISGHTALYWYRQSLGQGPEFLIYFQGTGAADDSGLPNDRFFAVRPEGSVSTLKIQRTERGDSAVYLCASSPSGGAGDTQYFGPGTRLTVL.

This sequence joins TRBV14 and TRBJ2-4; 10 bases agree with TRBD1. The germline V gene encodes CDR1 SGHDN and CDR2 FVKESK. The CDR3 is 16 amino acids. After removal of 5 bases from V and 6 bases from J, the junction contained 10 bases not matched to a gene. The CDR3 bases are TGTGCCAGCAGCATACGGACAGGGGGAAGAGGAAACATTCAGTACTTC. Its protein product is CASSIRTGGRGNIQYF.

This clone was observed a few times. V is TRBV7-3 and J is TRBJ2-1; D possibly matches TRBD1 or TRBD2 (5 bases each). The CDR3 extends over 12 amino acids. Trimming removed 2 bases from V and 8 bases from J, with 7 bases in between. Germline values: CDR1 SGHTA, CDR2 FQGTGA. Here the CDR3 reads CASSLGGHEQFF. The CDR3 DNA reads TGTGCCAGCAGCTTAGGGGGACATGAGCAGTTCTTC.

The chain has TRBV11-3 and TRBJ2-6, with unresolved D. The V and J ends lost 2 bases and 0 bases respectively, with 2 bases between them. There are 14 residues in the CDR3. Per germline, CDR1 SGHNT and CDR2 YENEEA. CDR3 sequence reads: CASSLNSGANVLTF. CDR3 sequence (DNA): TGTGCCAGCAGCTTAAACTCTGGGGCCAACGTCCTGACTTTC.

The V call is TRBV19, the J call TRBJ2-2, with D unclear. Deletions cut 2 bases from V and 3 bases from J, with 7 bases between. The CDR3 consists of 14 residues. Germline CDR1 and CDR2: LNHDA and SQIVND (reference sequence). CDR3 region: CASSISSHTGELFF. The CDR3 DNA is TGTGCCAGTAGTATATCTAGTCACACCGGGGAGCTGTTTTTT.